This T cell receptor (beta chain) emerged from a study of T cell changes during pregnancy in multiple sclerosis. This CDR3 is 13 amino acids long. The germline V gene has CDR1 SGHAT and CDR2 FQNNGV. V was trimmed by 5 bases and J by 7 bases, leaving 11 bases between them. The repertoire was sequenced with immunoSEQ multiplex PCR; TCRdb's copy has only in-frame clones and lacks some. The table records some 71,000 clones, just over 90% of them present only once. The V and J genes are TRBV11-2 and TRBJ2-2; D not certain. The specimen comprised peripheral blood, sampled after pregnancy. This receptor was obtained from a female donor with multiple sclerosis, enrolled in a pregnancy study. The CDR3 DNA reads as TGTGCCAGCAGCCCGGGTTTCAACGGGGAGCTGTTTTTT. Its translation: CASSPGFNGELFF.